This is a list of T cell receptor beta chains from one sample in a study of T cells expressing NK-cell markers. TCRdb re-called the 5' RACE reads; every CDR3 protein appears as one record, without DNA. Here the sample table reports 500,000 to 700,000 distinct CDR3 sequences. Sequencing input: blood T cells: a sorted CD56 or NKG2C T cell subset, CD4+ or CD8+ T cells, or bulk PBMC T cells (not recorded which). These receptors originate from a man between 18 and 35 years old in good health. Both conserved end residues are part of each CDR3.

V: TRBV6-6
J: TRBJ2-5
CDR3: CASTDSQETQYF

V: TRBV12-3/TRBV12-4
J: TRBJ1-2
CDR3: CASSKGQLYGYTF

V: TRBV7-8
J: TRBJ2-3
CDR3: CASSLAEGRGRADTDTQYF

V: TRBV12-3/TRBV12-4
J: TRBJ2-1
CDR3: CASSLMGTSYNEQFF

V: TRBV5-1
J: TRBJ2-5
CDR3: CASSLSRRGVQETQYF

V: TRBV7-9
J: TRBJ2-4
CDR3: CASSLQGHKNIQYF

V: TRBV25-1
J: TRBJ2-4
CDR3: CASSEKDGLAGVNIQYF

V: TRBV12-3/TRBV12-4
J: TRBJ1-5
CDR3: CASSQDSDGNQPQHF

V: TRBV4-3
J: TRBJ1-4
CDR3: CASSQDLVLNEKLFF

V: TRBV7-3
J: TRBJ2-7
CDR3: CASSPSGTSGTWLYF

V: TRBV12-3/TRBV12-4
J: TRBJ1-5
CDR3: CASTMGGFQPQHF

V: TRBV14
J: TRBJ2-1
CDR3: CASSQALAGGFIYNEQFF

V: TRBV4-3
J: TRBJ1-2
CDR3: CASSQDSARNGYTF

V: TRBV24-1
J: TRBJ2-5
CDR3: CATSEPRNQETQYF

V: TRBV9
J: TRBJ2-5
CDR3: CASSPRGLVETQYF

V: TRBV12-3/TRBV12-4
J: TRBJ2-1
CDR3: CASSLASRDNEQFF

V: TRBV24-1
J: TRBJ1-2
CDR3: CATSDFGQGYGYTF

V: TRBV7-2
J: TRBJ1-5
CDR3: CASSFDSLSNQPQHF

V: TRBV28
J: TRBJ2-7
CDR3: CASTVLAGGGEQYF

V: TRBV4-1
J: TRBJ1-1
CDR3: CASSRAFRAFF

V: TRBV18
J: TRBJ1-5
CDR3: CASSYIGDQPQHF

V: TRBV4-1
J: TRBJ2-2
CDR3: CASSLTGAQAGELFF

V: TRBV9
J: TRBJ2-5
CDR3: CASSVGASVTQETQYF

V: TRBV12-3/TRBV12-4
J: TRBJ2-1
CDR3: CASSSPGTSGPNNEQFF

V: TRBV29-1
J: TRBJ2-4
CDR3: CSVEGLQGSALAKNIQYF

V: TRBV20-1
J: TRBJ2-5
CDR3: CSAKTGGPKETQYF

V: TRBV5-1
J: TRBJ2-2
CDR3: CASSPGARTGELFF

V: TRBV27
J: TRBJ2-1
CDR3: CASREYEPANEQFF

V: TRBV7-6
J: TRBJ1-6
CDR3: CASSLSETNSPLHF

V: TRBV12-3/TRBV12-4
J: TRBJ2-7
CDR3: CATQHPNSYEQYF

V: TRBV7-6
J: TRBJ2-1
CDR3: CASSFLGASGRADEQFF

V: TRBV6-5
J: TRBJ2-1
CDR3: CASSYSGNSPNNEQFF

V: TRBV7-9
J: TRBJ2-2
CDR3: CASSPRRVANTGELFF

V: TRBV29-1
J: TRBJ1-2
CDR3: CSVGGGVGYTF

V: TRBV6-1
J: TRBJ2-5
CDR3: CASTPEGGGQETQYF

V: TRBV5-1
J: TRBJ1-2
CDR3: CASSLDRDYGYTF

V: TRBV12-3/TRBV12-4
J: TRBJ2-3
CDR3: CASSPPWEGTDTQYF

V: TRBV4-3
J: TRBJ1-5
CDR3: CASSQDWGRGLQPQHF

V: TRBV6-2/TRBV6-3
J: TRBJ2-5
CDR3: CASSYATSGRMETQYF

V: TRBV15
J: TRBJ1-5
CDR3: CATSRTAGYGNQPQHF

V: TRBV7-2
J: TRBJ2-2
CDR3: CASSSVRGDTGELFF

V: TRBV5-1
J: TRBJ1-5
CDR3: CASSSSQGQPQHF

V: TRBV4-2
J: TRBJ2-1
CDR3: CASSQTTQSPWGREQFF

V: TRBV7-9
J: TRBJ1-4
CDR3: CASSLGDTRELFF

V: TRBV4-3
J: TRBJ2-3
CDR3: CASSRDQPADTQYF

V: TRBV5-1
J: TRBJ2-3
CDR3: CASSLAIQASTDTQYF

V: TRBV7-8
J: TRBJ2-1
CDR3: CASSLDRTGINEQFF

V: TRBV12-3/TRBV12-4
J: TRBJ2-1
CDR3: CASSNSMARYEQFF

V: TRBV3-1
J: TRBJ2-1
CDR3: CASSQEGRQGKNEQFF

V: TRBV11-3
J: TRBJ2-4
CDR3: CASSLEGSGGIQYF

V: TRBV9
J: TRBJ2-1
CDR3: CASKGSSDSYNEQFF

V: TRBV27
J: TRBJ2-1
CDR3: CASSAIQGPYNEQFF

V: TRBV12-3/TRBV12-4
J: TRBJ2-5
CDR3: CASSASGTLYF

V: TRBV7-2
J: TRBJ2-3
CDR3: CASSLVSGVGTDTQYF

V: TRBV20-1
J: TRBJ2-1
CDR3: CSALAGTSYNEQFF

V: TRBV25-1
J: TRBJ2-1
CDR3: CASSANVLGGTYNEQFF

V: TRBV7-9
J: TRBJ1-4
CDR3: CASSRGPATNEKLFF

V: TRBV20-1
J: TRBJ1-5
CDR3: CSARKGQHNQPQHF

V: TRBV25-1
J: TRBJ1-6
CDR3: CASSGAGNSPLHF

V: TRBV2
J: TRBJ2-1
CDR3: CASSGRGSSYNEQFF